This TCR beta chain was sequenced for a study of blood T cell repertoires in COVID-19. Turning to the study itself: From the United States, Italy and Spain came samples of acute and convalescent COVID-19. Sources were T cells, B-cell-depleted T cells, or PBMCs; the material itself was cDNA or gDNA.

The CDR3 totals 15 residues. Germline values: CDR1 WSHSY, CDR2 SAAADI. Trimming removed 6 bases from V and 7 bases from J, with 19 bases in between. Per the study methods: Amplification of reference gene primers was used by the study to estimate nucleated cell counts. Here immunoSEQ multiplex PCR was the method, and the copy in TCRdb shows in-frame clones only, minus some. D and trimming were read from the DNA, whereas the V and J calls and clone size are those reported in that table. The table has approximately 210,000 clones, almost 85% seen once. This chain links TRBV10-2 with TRBJ1-5; perhaps TRBD1 as D (6 bases). The sample was peripheral blood. The sequence came from a middle-aged woman with acute or convalescent COVID-19. In DNA form, the CDR3 reads TGCGCCAGCAGATCCTTCGGGACACCAGTCCAGCCCCAGCATTTT. This codes for CASRSFGTPVQPQHF.